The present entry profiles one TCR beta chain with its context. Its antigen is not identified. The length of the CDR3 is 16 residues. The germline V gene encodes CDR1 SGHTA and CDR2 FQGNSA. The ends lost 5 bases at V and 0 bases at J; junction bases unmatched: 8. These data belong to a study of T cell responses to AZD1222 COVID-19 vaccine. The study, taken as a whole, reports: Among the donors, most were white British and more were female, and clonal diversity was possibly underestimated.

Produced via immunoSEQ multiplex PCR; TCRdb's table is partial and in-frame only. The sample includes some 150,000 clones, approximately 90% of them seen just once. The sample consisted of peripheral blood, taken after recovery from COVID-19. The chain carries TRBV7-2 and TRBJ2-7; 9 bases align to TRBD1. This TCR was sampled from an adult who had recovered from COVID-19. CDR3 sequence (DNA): TGTGCCAGCAGCCCCCTGCGGACAGGGGACTCCTACGAGCAGTACTTC. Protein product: CASSPLRTGDSYEQYF.